This T cell receptor beta chain originates from a study of cytomegalovirus exposure and HLA in healthy donors. Study findings and constraints: In a later analysis, the majority of CMV-associated beta chains seemingly showed HLA restriction.

Germline lookup yields CDR1 SGHVS and CDR2 FQNEAQ. The CDR3 covers 17 residues. The germline V and J ends were trimmed by 2 bases and 4 bases, with 17 bases remaining between them. In the PCR, 60 Vbeta and 13 Jbeta primers were used. TCRdb's table, derived via immunoSEQ multiplex PCR, lists solely in-frame clones and lacks some. This table holds 110,000 to 150,000 clones, 75% to 85% found once. As to this clone: What it binds is unknown.

The sample was PBMCs. This receptor was identified in a female donor in good health and CMV-seronegative. The chain uses TRBV7-8 and TRBJ2-2, with D possibly TRBD2 on 6 matching bases. The CDR3 bases are TGTGCCAGCAGCTTACTAGCGTCTAGGCGGGGCACCGGGGAGCTGTTTTTT. This gives the protein CASSLLASRRGTGELFF.